Presented here are 29 T cell receptor beta chains from one specimen sequenced in a study of T cell responses to AZD1222 COVID-19 vaccine. Measured with immunoSEQ multiplex PCR; TCRdb has only the in-frame clones, and not every one. In the table there are 95,000 to 150,000 clones, 80% to 90% of which are singletons. The sample was peripheral blood, taken on day 0 of AZD1222 vaccination. The receptors derive from an adult in good health.

The gene calls are TRBV29-1 and TRBJ2-7; 7 bases are shared with TRBD1. Germline V gene lookup returns CDR1 SQVTM and CDR2 ANQGSEA. V shed 5 bases and J 2 bases; nucleotides not matched to a gene: 6. The CDR3 has 13 residues. The CDR3 sequence is CSVSAGGPYEQYF. CDR3 coding DNA: TGCAGCGTTTCGGCAGGGGGTCCCTACGAGCAGTACTTC.

This chain links TRBV7-3 with TRBJ1-1; D not resolved. V was pared by 1 base and J by 1 base, with 7 bases between. This CDR3 spans 14 amino acids. Germline V lookup: CDR1 SGHTA, CDR2 FQGTGA. CDR3 coding DNA: TGTGCCAGCAGCTTAAGCATGGAGAACACTGAAGCTTTCTTT. Amino acid sequence: CASSLSMENTEAFF.

The V call is TRBV24-1, the J call TRBJ2-3; TRBD2 matches at 12 bases. This CDR3 is 16 amino acids long. The germline gives CDR1 KGHDR, CDR2 SFDVKD. V was clipped by 3 bases and J by 3 bases; unmatched bases: 3. The CDR3 reads CATSDLGLAGTDTQYF. CDR3 nucleotides: TGTGCCACCAGTGATCTTGGACTAGCGGGAACAGATACGCAGTATTTT.

The chain employs TRBV4-2 and TRBJ1-4, with D maybe TRBD1 (5 bases). The CDR3 is 16 amino acids. Per germline, CDR1 LGHNA and CDR2 YNFKEQ. Trimming removed 0 bases from V and 7 bases from J, with 15 bases in between. For the CDR3, the DNA is TGTGCCAGCAGCCAAGAGGGAGGCAGGGCGGGTGAAAAACTGTTTTTT. This sequence encodes CASSQEGGRAGEKLFF.

The chain links TRBV28 to TRBJ2-7, with TRBD1 as a possible D gene (7 bases). Germline values: CDR1 MDHEN, CDR2 SYDVKM. This CDR3 comprises 14 residues. Trimming removed 4 bases at V and 4 bases at J, with 14 bases between. The CDR3 sequence is CASSWRGPVYEQYF. The DNA for the CDR3 is TGTGCCAGCAGTTGGAGGGGGCCGGTTTACGAGCAGTACTTC.

J is TRBJ1-5 and V is TRBV10-3; the match to TRBD1 covers 12 bases. The CDR3 contains 15 residues. CDR1 is ENHRY, CDR2 SYGVKD, per germline. With V trimmed by 6 bases and J by 3 bases, 3 bases remained unmatched. CDR3 DNA sequence: TGTGCCATCAGCCGGGACAGGGGGCTCAATCAGCCCCAGCATTTT. Translation: CAISRDRGLNQPQHF.

V gene TRBV6-5 combines with J gene TRBJ1-2; no clear D. The CDR3 consists of 12 residues. Between the trimmed V and J ends, which lost 6 bases and 8 bases, there was a span of 13 bases. In germline, CDR1 is MNHEY, CDR2 SVGAGI. The CDR3 DNA is TGTGCCAGCAGGCCGTCCCAAGGCGGCTACACCTTC. Translation gives CASRPSQGGYTF.

V usage is TRBV28 and J usage is TRBJ1-5, with 7 nucleotides matching TRBD1. This CDR3 is 19 amino acids long. After removal of 4 bases from V and 1 base from J, the junction contained 16 bases not matched to a gene. Germline V gene data show CDR1 as MDHEN and CDR2 as SYDVKM. CDR3: CASSSPSVRPGQSNQPQHF. Here the CDR3 DNA reads TGTGCCAGCAGTTCCCCCTCGGTCCGTCCGGGACAGAGCAATCAGCCCCAGCATTTT.

The rearrangement links TRBV27 to TRBJ2-4; TRBD2 matches at 12 bases. Germline CDR1 MNHEY, CDR2 SMNVEV (reference sequence). The CDR3 contains 18 residues. V was clipped by 2 bases and J by 8 bases; unmatched bases: 13. The CDR3 DNA is TGTGCCAGCAGTTTAACACTAGCGGGAGGTGGGTTGGCTGACATTCAGTACTTC. It codes for CASSLTLAGGGLADIQYF.

This chain joins TRBV4-2 and TRBJ2-2; 10 nucleotides agree with TRBD1. V dropped 4 bases and J dropped 0; count of bases not matched to a gene: 5. The CDR3 is 17 residues long. CDR1 LGHNA and CDR2 YNFKEQ come from the germline V gene. The CDR3 loop is CASSRGQGLTNTGELFF. The CDR3 DNA is TGTGCCAGCAGCCGGGGACAGGGGCTTACGAACACCGGGGAGCTGTTTTTT.

J is TRBJ2-2 and V is TRBV10-3; 7 bases map to TRBD2. V dropped 2 bases and J dropped 8; count of bases not matched to a gene: 17. CDR3 length equals 18 residues. Looked up from germline, CDR1 is ENHRY and CDR2 is SYGVKD. The CDR3 DNA is TGTGCCATCAGTGAGCGGCAAGGGGCGGGAGTGGGTGCTGGGGAGCTGTTTTTT. This sequence encodes CAISERQGAGVGAGELFF.

As DNA, the CDR3 is TGTGCCATCAGTGAGAGGGGGTCCCAAGAGACCCAGTACTTC. It specifies CAISERGSQETQYF. The rearrangement links TRBV10-3 to TRBJ2-5, with TRBD1 as a possible D gene (6 bases). CDR3 length: 14 amino acids. V was clipped by 2 bases and J by 1 base, with 8 bases between them. Per the germline V gene, CDR1 is ENHRY and CDR2 is SYGVKD.

V is TRBV6-5 and J is TRBJ2-5; 7 bases agree with TRBD1. The V gene's germline CDR1 is MNHEY and CDR2 SVGAGI. V shed 6 bases, J shed 1 base, and the junction held 5 bases outside the gene matches. The CDR3 has 14 amino acids. As DNA, the CDR3 is TGTGCCAGCAGAACTTGGGACAGCCAAGAGACCCAGTACTTC. Translation gives CASRTWDSQETQYF.

This clone was seen only a few times. Other DNA sequences from this sample encode an identical CDR3 as well. V usage is TRBV30 and J usage is TRBJ1-2, with no clear D. The CDR3 sequence is 11 residues long. V gave up 2 bases and J gave up 7 bases, with 8 bases separating them. Per the germline V gene, CDR1 is GTSNPN and CDR2 is SVGIG (reference sequence). In nucleotides, the CDR3 is TGTGCCTGGAGTCGGACTCGTGGCTACACCTTC. Amino acids: CAWSRTRGYTF. Supplemented by reference TRBV30 and TRBJ1-2, the full variable domain reads SQTIHQWPATLVQPVGSPLSLECTVEGTSNPNLYWYRQAAGRGLQLLFYSVGIGQISSEVPQNLSASRPQDRQFILSSKKLLLSDSGFYLCAWSRTRGYTFGSGTRLTVV.

The CDR3 sequence is CASSWTVNYGYTF. Here the CDR3 DNA reads TGTGCCAGCAGTTGGACAGTCAACTATGGCTACACCTTC. The V gene is TRBV2, the J gene TRBJ1-2, with a weak D call TRBD1 (6 bases). This CDR3 contains 13 residues. V was trimmed by 5 bases and J by 2 bases, leaving 9 bases between them. Per germline, CDR1 SNHLY and CDR2 FYNNEI.

This clone was seen just once. The chain couples TRBV3-1 (or the pseudogene TRBV3-2) to TRBJ1-1; no reliable D call. V was trimmed by 0 bases and J by 1 base, leaving 9 bases between them. In germline, CDR1 is LGHDT, CDR2 YNNKEL (reference sequence). The CDR3 runs to 15 residues. The CDR3 sequence is CASSQEGSRNTEAFF. Here the CDR3 DNA reads TGTGCCAGCAGCCAAGAGGGCAGCCGGAACACTGAAGCTTTCTTT.

The CDR3 reads CASSQGTSGYEQYF. CDR3 sequence (DNA): TGCGCCAGCAGCCAGGGGACTAGCGGCTACGAGCAGTACTTC. The chain is built from TRBV5-1 and TRBJ2-7; 11 positions match TRBD2. The CDR3 is 14 residues long. The germline V gene has CDR1 SGHRS and CDR2 YFSETQ. V shed 4 bases, J shed 3 bases, and the junction held 3 bases outside the gene matches.

V usage is TRBV7-2 and J usage is TRBJ2-5; D call uncertain. V gave up 4 bases and J gave up 2 bases, with 8 bases separating them. Germline CDR1 is SGHTA and CDR2 is FQGNSA. The CDR3 sequence is 13 residues long. The CDR3, as DNA: TGTGCCAGCAGCTCCGACTGGCAAGAGACCCAGTACTTC. It specifies CASSSDWQETQYF.

The chain combines TRBV14 with TRBJ1-2; a possible D gene is TRBD1 (6 bases). CDR1 and CDR2 from the germline V gene are SGHDN and FVKESK. This CDR3 is built from 14 residues. Trimming removed 0 bases at V and 8 bases at J, with 13 bases between. The CDR3 loop is CASSQDWGATGYTF. The CDR3 DNA reads TGTGCCAGCAGCCAAGATTGGGGGGCTACAGGCTACACCTTC.

The chain joins TRBV18 to TRBJ1-3, with a tentative D call TRBD1 (5 bases). The CDR3 sequence is 16 residues long. Looked up from germline, CDR1 is KGHSH and CDR2 is LQKENI. Trimming pared 0 bases from V and 2 bases from J, leaving 11 bases between. This CDR3 is CASSPPWQGTGNTIYF. In DNA form, the CDR3 reads TGTGCCAGCTCACCACCGTGGCAGGGCACTGGAAACACCATATATTTT.

The chain uses TRBV6-6 and TRBJ2-5, with 10 bases identical to TRBD1. J lost 11 bases, V lost 8 bases, and 11 bases had no gene match. From germline, CDR1 is MNHNY and CDR2 SVGAGI (reference sequence). CDR3 length: 13 amino acids. The CDR3: CASRQGAQGGQYF. DNA of the CDR3: TGTGCCAGCCGACAGGGGGCGCAGGGAGGACAGTACTTC.

The V gene is TRBV7-2, the J gene TRBJ2-5; TRBD1 agrees at 10 bases. There are 15 residues in the CDR3. J gave up 5 bases and V 5 bases, and 8 bases lay outside the gene matches. The V gene's germline CDR1 is SGHTA and CDR2 FQGNSA. CDR3 bases: TGTGCCAGCAGCGCCCGACAGGGGGCAGGGGAGACCCAGTACTTC. As protein: CASSARQGAGETQYF.

CDR3 sequence reads: CASSDQQRGLFF. CDR3 DNA sequence: TGTGCCAGCAGTGACCAACAAAGAGGGCTGTTTTTT. This rearrangement joins TRBV2 to TRBJ1-4; D uncertain. The V and J ends lost 3 bases and 14 bases respectively, with 13 bases between them. Per germline, CDR1 SNHLY and CDR2 FYNNEI. This CDR3 is 12 amino acids long.

This clone has a single count. The chain uses TRBV21-1 and TRBJ1-1; TRBD1 is the table's D call, not checked against the DNA. TRBV21-1 is annotated as a pseudogene. This CDR3 contains 16 residues. The CDR3 is CASSKGLRQGVTEAFF. CDR3 nucleotide sequence: TGTGCCAGCAGCAAAGGGCTGCGACAGGGCGTCACTGAAGCTTTCTTT.

This clone was found once. This sequence is one base from a far larger clone and is likely a read error. V is TRBV15 and J is TRBJ2-1; 7 bases are shared with TRBD2. The V gene end was trimmed by 1 base and the J gene end by 2 bases; junction bases not matched to a gene: 5. In germline, CDR1 is LNHNV, CDR2 YYDKDF (reference sequence). The CDR3 is made up of 16 amino acids. This CDR3 is CATSRGAGEAYNEQFF. Written as DNA, the CDR3 is TGTGCCACCAGCAGAGGGGCGGGGGAGGCCTACAATGAGCAGTTCTTC.

The chain carries TRBV5-1 and TRBJ1-4; 8 bases align to TRBD1. CDR1 is SGHRS and CDR2 is YFSETQ in the germline V gene. Trimming took 4 bases from V and 0 from J; bases not matched to a gene: 5. This CDR3 spans 16 amino acids. The CDR3 DNA sequence: TGCGCCAGCAGCCCCTGGACAGGGACAACTAATGAAAAACTGTTTTTT. Protein product: CASSPWTGTTNEKLFF. Supplemented by reference TRBV5-1 and TRBJ1-4, the full variable domain reads KAGVTQTPRYLIKTRGQQVTLSCSPISGHRSVSWYQQTPGQGLQFLFEYFSETQRNKGNFPGRFSGRQFSNSRSEMNVSTLELGDSALYLCASSPWTGTTNEKLFFGSGTQLSVL.

The rearrangement uses TRBV7-2 and TRBJ2-1, with D perhaps given as TRBD1 or TRBD2 (5 bases each). The V gene's germline CDR1 is SGHTA and CDR2 FQGNSA. The germline V and J ends were trimmed by 2 bases and 10 bases, with 18 bases remaining between them. This CDR3 is 15 amino acids long. The CDR3 DNA sequence: TGTGCCAGCAGCTTATCCACCGGGACCTTGAGGGAGCAGTTCTTC. Protein: CASSLSTGTLREQFF.

The chain has TRBV15 and TRBJ2-1; possible D gene TRBD2, 5 bases. The CDR3 extends over 16 amino acids. Germline V gene lookup returns CDR1 LNHNV and CDR2 YYDKDF (reference sequence). V was clipped by 3 bases and J by 0 bases, with 12 bases between them. CDR3 region: CATSRLGASSYNEQFF. The CDR3 nucleotides are TGTGCCACCAGCAGGTTGGGAGCTTCCTCCTACAATGAGCAGTTCTTC.

The genes are TRBV10-2 and TRBJ2-1; TRBD2 agrees at 7 bases. Germline assignment: CDR1 WSHSY and CDR2 SAAADI. V lost 6 bases and J lost 8; bases outside the gene matches: 13. The CDR3 contains 15 residues. The CDR3 loop is CASRVGLVNSHEQFF. The CDR3, as DNA: TGCGCCAGCAGAGTTGGACTAGTGAATAGCCATGAGCAGTTCTTC.